This T cell receptor beta chain was recovered during a study of cytomegalovirus exposure and HLA in healthy donors. Findings and limits, study-wide: With DRB1 most and HLA-C fewest, TCR association rates differed between HLA loci in a later analysis. It was reportedly the case that the classifier diagnosed cytomegalovirus status with high specificity and sensitivity. A few CMV-associated chains were confirmed in vitro to be specific for CMV antigens.

As for this clone: The antigen remains undetermined.

While unrecorded immune exposures were likely, the donors were nominally healthy when sampled. The PCR was carried out with 60 Vbeta primers and 13 Jbeta primers. Clones were read by immunoSEQ multiplex PCR, and TCRdb kept only the in-frame ones, dropping some. The profile shows 80,000 or so clones, 10% of them singletons. There are 13 residues in the CDR3. V lost 4 bases to trimming and J lost 7 bases, with 11 bases between them. The germline V gene has CDR1 SGHDT and CDR2 YYEEEE. This chain joins TRBV5-6 and TRBJ1-4; perhaps TRBD1 as D (5 bases). The receptor comes from a man aged 55 to 70 in good health and CMV-seropositive. Sequences were obtained from PBMCs. This CDR3 reads CASSQKGSEKLFF. The CDR3 coding sequence is TGTGCCAGCAGCCAAAAGGGGTCTGAAAAACTGTTTTTT.